What follows are 6 T cell receptor beta chains derived from one specimen sequenced in a study of cytomegalovirus exposure and HLA in healthy donors (dated by TCRdb to about 2017). Libraries came from the immunoSEQ multiplex PCR assay. The multiplex PCR relied on a mix of 60 forward primers for TCR Vbeta segments and 13 reverse primers for TCR Jbeta segments. TCRdb retrieved this table from immuneACCESS and kept in-frame rearrangements only. Not all clones are present; in checked studies, unresolved V genes account for under half, and no reason is known for the remainder. The sample table lists about 180,000 clones, roughly 78% of them with a count of one. 1.5% to 2% of the sample rests with the top ten. The sample taken for sequencing was PBMCs. The receptor set was obtained from a woman in her twenties or thirties in good health and CMV-seronegative.

The chain carries TRBV23-1 and TRBJ1-1; no clear D. TRBV23-1 is an open reading frame, and its role is uncertain. Trimming removed 0 bases at V and 10 bases at J, with 12 bases between. The CDR3 has 13 residues. This chain's CDR3 is CASSQSAGSGAFF. In DNA, the CDR3 is TGCGCCAGCAGTCAATCCGCGGGGAGTGGAGCTTTCTTT.

The chain joins TRBV29-1 to TRBJ1-3; D ambiguous. Germline loops: CDR1 SQVTM, CDR2 ANQGSEA. This CDR3 is built from 14 residues. V was shortened by 3 bases and J by 4 bases, with 13 bases between the two germline ends. The CDR3 is CSVDRTQGGNTIYF. CDR3 sequence (DNA): TGCAGCGTTGATAGGACTCAAGGGGGAAACACCATATATTTT.

This chain uses TRBV6-5 with TRBJ2-7, with a possible D match to TRBD2 (7 bases). The CDR3 is 15 residues long. Per germline, CDR1 MNHEY and CDR2 SVGAGI. V was trimmed by 4 bases and J by 7 bases, leaving 20 bases between them. The CDR3 DNA reads TGTGCCAGCAGTTTCAACAGGGAGGGTACTCAGGAGCAGTACTTC. Protein product: CASSFNREGTQEQYF.

This sequence joins TRBV4-3 and TRBJ1-1; D not certain. The ends were cut back, 0 bases at V and 0 bases at J, with 17 bases in the middle. The CDR3 length is 18 residues. CDR1 LGHNA and CDR2 YSLEER come from the germline V gene. The CDR3 nucleotides are TGCGCCAGCAGCCAAGATTATGGGGAGTTCGCAATGAACACTGAAGCTTTCTTT. Amino acids: CASSQDYGEFAMNTEAFF.

This chain connects TRBV7-2 to TRBJ2-1; 10 bases are a match to TRBD2. The CDR3 loop spans 16 amino acids. After removal of 5 bases from V and 4 bases from J, the junction contained 8 bases not matched to a gene. Per the germline V gene, CDR1 is SGHTA and CDR2 is FQGNSA. The CDR3 DNA reads TGTGCCAGCAGCCCAACCGGGACTAGCGCGTACAATGAGCAGTTCTTC. It encodes CASSPTGTSAYNEQFF.

This sequence joins TRBV7-8 and TRBJ1-1, with D hard to call. V shed 5 bases and J shed 0 bases, with 19 bases lying between them. Germline V gene sequence: CDR1 SGHVS, CDR2 FQNEAQ. The CDR3 totals 17 residues. CDR3 region: CASSQPLGRGMNTEAFF. In DNA form, the CDR3 reads TGTGCCAGCAGCCAACCATTAGGGAGAGGTATGAACACTGAAGCTTTCTTT.